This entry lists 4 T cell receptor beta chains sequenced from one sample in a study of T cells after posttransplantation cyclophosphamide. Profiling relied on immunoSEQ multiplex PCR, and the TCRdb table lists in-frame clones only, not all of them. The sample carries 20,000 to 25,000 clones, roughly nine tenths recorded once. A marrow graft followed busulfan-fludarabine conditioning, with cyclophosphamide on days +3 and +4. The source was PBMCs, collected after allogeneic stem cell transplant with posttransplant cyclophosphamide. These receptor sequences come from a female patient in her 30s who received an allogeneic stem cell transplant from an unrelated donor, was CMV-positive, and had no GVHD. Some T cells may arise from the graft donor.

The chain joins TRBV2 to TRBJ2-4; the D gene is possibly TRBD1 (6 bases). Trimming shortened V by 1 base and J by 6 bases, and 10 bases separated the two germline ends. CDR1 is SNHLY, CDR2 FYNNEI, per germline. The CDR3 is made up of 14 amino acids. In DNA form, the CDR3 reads TGTGCCAGCAGTGAAGTGGACAGCATAAACATTCAGTACTTC. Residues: CASSEVDSINIQYF.

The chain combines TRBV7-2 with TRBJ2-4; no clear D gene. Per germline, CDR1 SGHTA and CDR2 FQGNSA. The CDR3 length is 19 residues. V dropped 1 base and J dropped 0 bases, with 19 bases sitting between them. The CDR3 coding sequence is TGTGCCAGCAGCTTAGGCCTTCCCCTGATAGCCGGAGCCAAAAACATTCAGTACTTC. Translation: CASSLGLPLIAGAKNIQYF.

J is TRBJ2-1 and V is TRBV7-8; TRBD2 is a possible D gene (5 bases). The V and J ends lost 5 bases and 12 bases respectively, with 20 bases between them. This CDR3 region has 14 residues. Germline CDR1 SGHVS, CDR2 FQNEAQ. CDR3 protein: CASSRPPPSRGQFF. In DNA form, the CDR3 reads TGTGCCAGCAGCCGGCCACCACCTTCTCGGGGGCAGTTCTTC.

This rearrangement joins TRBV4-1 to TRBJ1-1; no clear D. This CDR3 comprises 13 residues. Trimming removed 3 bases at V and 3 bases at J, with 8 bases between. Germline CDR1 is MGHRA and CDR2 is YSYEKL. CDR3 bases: TGCGCCAGCAGCCAGGATAGCGACACTGAAGCTTTCTTT. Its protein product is CASSQDSDTEAFF.